The sequence of this TCR beta chain was determined in a study of T cells after yellow fever vaccination. Whole-study context: SMART-Seq v4 Ultra Low Input handled preparation of low-cell-number fractions. The study's findings and limits: The booster response re-showed most primary clones: more than 95% CD4, over 80% CD8. Some clonotypes were seen in both the CD4 and the CD8 compartments. These made up a small share and likely arose from convergent recombination. The study noted that FACS-sorted repertoires could contain abundant clonotypes contaminating from the bulk population.

Turning to this clonotype: Its antigen is unidentified.

TCRdb re-called the 5' RACE reads with MiXCR, one entry per CDR3 protein. The sample contains 300,000 or so distinct CDR3 sequences, over 10% of which appear only once. The length of the CDR3 is 12 residues. Trimming pared 4 bases from V and 1 base from J, leaving 5 bases between. CDR1 and CDR2 from the germline V gene are SGHDT and YYEEEE. The rearrangement joins TRBV5-6 to TRBJ1-1; no definite D call. The TCR sequence derives from a man aged 25-45 years who received the YFV17D yellow fever vaccine. The source material was CD4+ T cells sorted from PBMCs, sampled 45 days after the yellow fever booster vaccination. CDR3 loop: CASSRPNTEAFF. DNA for the CDR3: TGTGCCAGCAGCCGCCCGAACACTGAAGCTTTCTTT.